A selection of T cell receptor beta chains follows, all from one sample in a study of T cell changes during pregnancy in multiple sclerosis. TCRdb keeps only in-frame clones here, not all; method: immunoSEQ multiplex PCR. Here the sample spans about 77,000 clones, over 75% being singletons. The sequencing used peripheral blood, collected before pregnancy. The source is a female donor with multiple sclerosis, enrolled in a pregnancy study. CDR3s include the opening cysteine and the closing phenylalanine or tryptophan. The D gene is left open where the match is weak. Clone size is stated in some rows and not others, as once, few, many or a class when expanded.

TRBJ2-7 | NA | TRBV7-9 | 15 | TRBD2 | TGTGCCAGCAGCCGACTGGTGGGGGGGGAGAAAACGCAGTACTTC | CASSRLVGGEKTQYF
TRBJ1-1 | NA | TRBV19 | 17 | NA | TGTGCCAGTAGTACTTTCCGGGATAGACAAATGAACACTGAAGCTTTCTTT | CASSTFRDRQMNTEAFF
TRBJ1-1 | NA | TRBV5-5 | 17 | TRBD1 | TGTGCCAGCAGCTTCCTTCTTTTAGCAGGGGGCTTCACTGAAGCTTTCTTT | CASSFLLLAGGFTEAFF
TRBJ2-1 | NA | TRBV5-1 | 15 | NA | TGCGCCAGCAGCTTGGGAGGGGGGGCTTACAATGAGCAGTTCTTC | CASSLGGGAYNEQFF
TRBJ1-5 | NA | TRBV4-3 | 15 | NA | TGCGCCAGCAGCCAAGCCAACGACAGGAGATTGCCCCAGCATTTT | CASSQANDRRLPQHF
TRBJ2-5 | NA | TRBV19 | 13 | NA | TGTGCCAGTAGTAGAGGAGGGATGGAGACCCAGTACTTC | CASSRGGMETQYF
TRBJ2-5 | NA | TRBV5-1 | 14 | TRBD1 | TGCGCCAGCAGCCCCCGGACAGGGCTGATAACCCAGTACTTC | CASSPRTGLITQYF
TRBJ1-1 | NA | TRBV6-1 | 14 | NA | TGTGCCAGCAGCGGGGGGCTGGAGGGGAGGGAAGCTTTCTTT | CASSGGLEGREAFF
TRBJ1-1 | NA | TRBV7-9 | 16 | TRBD1 | TGTGCCAGCAGCTTATTTACAGGGGGCCCGAACACTGAAGCTTTCTTT | CASSLFTGGPNTEAFF
TRBJ1-1 | NA | TRBV19 | 16 | TRBD1 | TGTGCCAGTAGTAGAGGCGCACGGGACAGGGGCGATGAAGCTTTCTTT | CASSRGARDRGDEAFF
TRBJ2-1 | NA | TRBV5-5 | 13 | NA | TGTGCCAGCAGCTACAGAGTGGCAGGCGAGCAGTTCTTC | CASSYRVAGEQFF
TRBJ1-6 | NA | TRBV19 | 15 | NA | TGTGCCAGTAGTATAGAGGGCAGGGTTAATTCACCCCTCCACTTT | CASSIEGRVNSPLHF
TRBJ2-1 | NA | TRBV5-4 | 16 | NA | TGTGCCAGCAGCCCGTCAGGACAGCGAACTAACAATGAGCAGTTCTTC | CASSPSGQRTNNEQFF
TRBJ2-5 | NA | TRBV5-6 | 15 | NA | TGTGCCAGCAGCTTGGGCGCCAGGGGTGGGGTGACCCAGTACTTC | CASSLGARGGVTQYF
TRBJ1-5 | NA | TRBV6-1 | 14 | TRBD1 | TGTGCCAGCAGTTCAGACAGGGGTAATCAGCCCCAGCATTTT | CASSSDRGNQPQHF
TRBJ1-2 | few | TRBV5-1 | 14 | TRBD1 | TGCGCCAGCAGCTTGGAGGGACAGTCAAAAGGCTACACCTTC | CASSLEGQSKGYTF
TRBJ2-5 | NA | TRBV6-1 | 16 | TRBD2 | TGTGCCAGCAGTGAGATCGGGGCGGGGGGCCAAGAGACCCAGTACTTC | CASSEIGAGGQETQYF
TRBJ1-1 | NA | TRBV30 | 15 | NA | TGTGCCTGGAGTGTTAATCAGAATTTGAACACTGAAGCTTTCTTT | CAWSVNQNLNTEAFF
TRBJ2-7 | once | TRBV5-1 | 13 | NA | TGCGCCAGCAGCTTGTCAGGGACCTACGAGCAGTACTTC | CASSLSGTYEQYF
TRBJ2-6 | once | TRBV9 | 16 | NA | TGTGCCAGCAGCCCCCGACAGTACTCTGGGGCCAACGTCCTGACTTTC | CASSPRQYSGANVLTF
TRBJ1-4 | NA | TRBV4-3 | 16 | NA | TGCGCCAGCAGCCAAGGGGTGGGGCCTCTCGACGAAAAACTGTTTTTT | CASSQGVGPLDEKLFF
TRBJ2-1 | NA | TRBV5-1 | 16 | NA | TGCGCCAGCAGCTTGGCCCGGGGGGCTACCTACAATGAGCAGTTCTTC | CASSLARGATYNEQFF
TRBJ2-1 | NA | TRBV7-6 | 14 | NA | TGTGCCAGCAGCTTAATTAGTCGAGCCAATGAGCAGTTCTTC | CASSLISRANEQFF
TRBJ2-1 | NA | TRBV6-4 | 13 | NA | TGTGCCAGCAGTGACGATGGTCGGACTTCCCAGTTCTTC | CASSDDGRTSQFF
TRBJ2-1 | NA | TRBV25-1 | 13 | TRBD1 | TGTGCCAGCAGTGGGGGACAGTACAATGAGCAGTTCTTC | CASSGGQYNEQFF
TRBJ1-3 | NA | TRBV5-1 | 17 | NA | TGCGCCAGCAGCTTGGGTCCTACAGGCCTCTCTGGAAACACCATATATTTT | CASSLGPTGLSGNTIYF
TRBJ2-3 | NA | TRBV4-3 | 16 | TRBD1 | TGCGCCAGCAGCCCTTACAGGGGGCTTAACACAGATACGCAGTATTTT | CASSPYRGLNTDTQYF
TRBJ2-7 | NA | TRBV7-2 | 14 | NA | TGTGCCAGCAGCCCGACAGACTCCGCCTACGAGCAGTACTTC | CASSPTDSAYEQYF